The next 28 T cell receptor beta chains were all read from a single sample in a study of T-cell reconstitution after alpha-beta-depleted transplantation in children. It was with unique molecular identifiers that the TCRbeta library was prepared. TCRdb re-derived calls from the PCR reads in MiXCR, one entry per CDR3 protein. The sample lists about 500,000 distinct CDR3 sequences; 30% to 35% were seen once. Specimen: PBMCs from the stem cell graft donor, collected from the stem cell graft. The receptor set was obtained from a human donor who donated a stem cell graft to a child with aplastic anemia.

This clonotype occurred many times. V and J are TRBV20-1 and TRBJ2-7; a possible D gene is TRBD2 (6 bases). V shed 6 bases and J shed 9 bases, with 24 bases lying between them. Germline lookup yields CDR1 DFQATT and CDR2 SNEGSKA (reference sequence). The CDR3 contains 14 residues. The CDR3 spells CSADRAPSELSQYF. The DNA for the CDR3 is TGCAGTGCAGATCGGGCTCCTAGCGAGCTATCGCAGTACTTC.

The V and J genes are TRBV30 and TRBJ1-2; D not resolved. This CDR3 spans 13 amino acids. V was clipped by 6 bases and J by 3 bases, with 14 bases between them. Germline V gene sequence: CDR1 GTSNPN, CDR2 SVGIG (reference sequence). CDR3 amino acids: CACTTLSDYGYTF. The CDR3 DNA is TGTGCCTGTACGACACTTAGCGACTATGGCTACACCTTC.

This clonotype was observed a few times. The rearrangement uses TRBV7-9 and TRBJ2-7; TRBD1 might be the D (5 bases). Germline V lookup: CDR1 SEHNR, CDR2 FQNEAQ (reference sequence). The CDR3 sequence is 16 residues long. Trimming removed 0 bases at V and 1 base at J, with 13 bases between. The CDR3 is CASSLAADSTSYEQYV. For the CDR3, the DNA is TGTGCCAGCAGCTTAGCAGCAGACAGTACTTCCTACGAGCAGTACGTC.

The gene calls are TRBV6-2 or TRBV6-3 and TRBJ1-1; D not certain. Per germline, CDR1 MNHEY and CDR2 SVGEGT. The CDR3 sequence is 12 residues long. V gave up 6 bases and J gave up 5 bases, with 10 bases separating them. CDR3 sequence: CASRRTETEAFF. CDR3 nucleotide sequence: TGTGCCAGCAGGCGGACGGAGACTGAAGCTTTCTTT.

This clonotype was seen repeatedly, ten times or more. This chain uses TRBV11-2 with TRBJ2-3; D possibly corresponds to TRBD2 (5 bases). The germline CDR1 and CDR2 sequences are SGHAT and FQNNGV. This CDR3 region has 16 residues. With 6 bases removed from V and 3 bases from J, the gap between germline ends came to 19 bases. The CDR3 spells CASSHSREGRTDTQYF. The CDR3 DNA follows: TGTGCCAGCAGTCATAGTCGAGAGGGAAGGACAGATACGCAGTATTTT.

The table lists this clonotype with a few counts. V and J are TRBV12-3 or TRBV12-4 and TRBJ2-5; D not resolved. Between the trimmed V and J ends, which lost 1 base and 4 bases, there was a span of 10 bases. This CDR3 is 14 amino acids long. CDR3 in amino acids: CASSLEGRGETQYF. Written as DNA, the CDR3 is TGTGCCAGCAGTTTAGAGGGTCGAGGAGAGACCCAGTACTTC.

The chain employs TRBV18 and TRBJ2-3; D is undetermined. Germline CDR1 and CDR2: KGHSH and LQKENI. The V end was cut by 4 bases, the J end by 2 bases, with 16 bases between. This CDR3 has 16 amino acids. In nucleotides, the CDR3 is TGTGCCAGCTCACGGCTAGACATACTGGCCACAGATACGCAGTATTTT. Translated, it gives CASSRLDILATDTQYF.

The CDR3 DNA reads as TGTGCCAGCAGCAAAGCGCAAGCGGAGTACGAGCAGTACGTC. This translates into CASSKAQAEYEQYV. The chain combines TRBV21-1 with TRBJ2-7; TRBD2 was called by the table and not checked on the DNA. TRBV21-1 is assigned pseudogene status. The CDR3 has 14 residues.

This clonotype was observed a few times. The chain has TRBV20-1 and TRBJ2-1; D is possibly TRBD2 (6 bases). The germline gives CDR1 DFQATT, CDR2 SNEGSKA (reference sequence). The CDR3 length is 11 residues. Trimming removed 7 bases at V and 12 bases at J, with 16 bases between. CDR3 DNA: TGCAGTGGGGCTCTAGCGATGGGGCAGTTCTTC. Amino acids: CSGALAMGQFF.

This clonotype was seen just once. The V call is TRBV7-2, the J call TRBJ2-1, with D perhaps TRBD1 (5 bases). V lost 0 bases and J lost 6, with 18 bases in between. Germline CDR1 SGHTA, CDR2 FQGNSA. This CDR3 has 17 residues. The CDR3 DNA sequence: TGTGCCAGCAGCTTAGCATTCGTCCAGGGCCCCCTCAATGAGCAGTTCTTC. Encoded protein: CASSLAFVQGPLNEQFF.

The CDR3 here is CAISSGGRETQYF. CDR3 bases: TGTGCCATCAGCTCAGGGGGAAGGGAGACCCAGTACTTC. The chain uses TRBV24-1 and TRBJ2-5, with 7 bases lining up with TRBD1. CDR1 and CDR2 from the germline V gene are KGHDR and SFDVKD. V lost 11 bases to trimming and J lost 5 bases; unmatched junction nucleotides: 10. The CDR3 totals 13 residues.

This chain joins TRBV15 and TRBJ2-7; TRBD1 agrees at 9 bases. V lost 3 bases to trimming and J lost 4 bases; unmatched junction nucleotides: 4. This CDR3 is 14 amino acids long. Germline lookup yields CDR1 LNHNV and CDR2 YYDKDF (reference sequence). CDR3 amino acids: CATSRGQGPYEQYF. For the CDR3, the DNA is TGTGCCACCAGCAGGGGACAGGGCCCATACGAGCAGTACTTC.

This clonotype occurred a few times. The CDR3 is CASSSWGLAGAKQETQYF. CDR3 nucleotide sequence: TGTGCCAGCAGCTCCTGGGGGCTAGCGGGAGCCAAACAAGAGACCCAGTACTTC. The chain has TRBV11-2 and TRBJ2-5, with 10 bases that match TRBD2. Trimming removed 4 bases from V and 2 bases from J; junction bases left unmatched: 13. Germline V lookup: CDR1 SGHAT, CDR2 FQNNGV. The CDR3 loop spans 18 amino acids.

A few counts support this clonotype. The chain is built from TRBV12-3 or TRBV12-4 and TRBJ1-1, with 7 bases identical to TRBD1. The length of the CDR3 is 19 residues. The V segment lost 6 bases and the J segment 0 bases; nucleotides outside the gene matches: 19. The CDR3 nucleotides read TGTGCCAGCAGCAGGCCGACCAGGACAGGAGGAGGATTGAACACTGAAGCTTTCTTT. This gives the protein CASSRPTRTGGGLNTEAFF.

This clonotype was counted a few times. The CDR3 DNA follows: TGTGCCAGCAGCCTGGGGGGAACACTATACGAGCAGTACTTC. It yields the protein CASSLGGTLYEQYF. The gene calls are TRBV5-4 and TRBJ2-7, with a weak D call TRBD2 (6 bases). Germline V gives CDR1 SGHNT, CDR2 YYREEE (reference sequence). Trimming stripped 4 bases from V and 4 bases from J, with 15 bases between. CDR3 length equals 14 residues.

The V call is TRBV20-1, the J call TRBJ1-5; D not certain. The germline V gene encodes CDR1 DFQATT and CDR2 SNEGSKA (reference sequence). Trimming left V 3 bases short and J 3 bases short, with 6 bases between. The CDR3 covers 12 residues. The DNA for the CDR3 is TGCAGTGCTAGTCTCTACAATCAGCCCCAGCATTTT. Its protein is CSASLYNQPQHF.

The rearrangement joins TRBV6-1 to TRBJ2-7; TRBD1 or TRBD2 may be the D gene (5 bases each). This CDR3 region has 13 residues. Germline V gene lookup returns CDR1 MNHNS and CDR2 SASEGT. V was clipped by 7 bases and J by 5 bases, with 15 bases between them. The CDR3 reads CASTPSGHDEQYV. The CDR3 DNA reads TGTGCCAGCACCCCGAGCGGACACGACGAGCAGTACGTC.

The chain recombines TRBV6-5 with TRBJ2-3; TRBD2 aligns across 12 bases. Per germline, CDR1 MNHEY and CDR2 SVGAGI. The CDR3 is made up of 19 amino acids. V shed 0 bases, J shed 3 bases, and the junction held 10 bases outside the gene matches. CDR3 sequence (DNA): TGTGCCAGCAGTTACTCGATTTGGCCTAGCGGGAGGGCTACAGATACGCAGTATTTT. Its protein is CASSYSIWPSGRATDTQYF.

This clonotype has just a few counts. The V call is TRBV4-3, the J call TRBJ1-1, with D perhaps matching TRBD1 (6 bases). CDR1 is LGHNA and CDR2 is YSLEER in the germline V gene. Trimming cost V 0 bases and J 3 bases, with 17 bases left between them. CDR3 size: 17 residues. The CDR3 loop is CASSQDLTGALYTEAFF. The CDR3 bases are TGCGCCAGCAGCCAAGATCTGACAGGAGCTCTTTACACTGAAGCTTTCTTT.

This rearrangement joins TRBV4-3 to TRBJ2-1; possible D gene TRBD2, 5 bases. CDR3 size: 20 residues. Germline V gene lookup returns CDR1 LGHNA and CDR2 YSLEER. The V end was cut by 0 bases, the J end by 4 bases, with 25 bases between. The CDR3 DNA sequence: TGCGCCAGCAGCCAAGATCCCACACCTACTAGTTACCGGGGATACAATGAGCAGTTCTTC. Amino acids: CASSQDPTPTSYRGYNEQFF.

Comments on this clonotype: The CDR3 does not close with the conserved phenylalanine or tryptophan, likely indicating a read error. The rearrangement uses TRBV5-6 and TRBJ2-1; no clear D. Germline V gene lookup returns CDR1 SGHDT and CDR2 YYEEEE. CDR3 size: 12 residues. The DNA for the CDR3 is TGTGCCAGCCGCTTGGCTTACAATGAGCAGTTCTTA. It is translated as CASRLAYNEQFL.

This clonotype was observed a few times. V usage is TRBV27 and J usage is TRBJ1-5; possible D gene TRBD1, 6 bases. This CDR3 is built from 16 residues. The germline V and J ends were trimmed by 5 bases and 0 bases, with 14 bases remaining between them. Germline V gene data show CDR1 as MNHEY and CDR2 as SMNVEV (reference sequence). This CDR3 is CASSIKGTRSNQPQHF. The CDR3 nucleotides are TGTGCCAGCAGTATAAAAGGGACACGTAGCAATCAGCCCCAGCATTTT.

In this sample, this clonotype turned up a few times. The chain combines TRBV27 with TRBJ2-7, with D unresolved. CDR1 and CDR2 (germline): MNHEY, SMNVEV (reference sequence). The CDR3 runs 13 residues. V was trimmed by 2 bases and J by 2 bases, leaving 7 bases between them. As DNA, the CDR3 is TGTGCCAGCAGTTTACTCCCGACCTACGAGCAGTACTTC. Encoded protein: CASSLLPTYEQYF.

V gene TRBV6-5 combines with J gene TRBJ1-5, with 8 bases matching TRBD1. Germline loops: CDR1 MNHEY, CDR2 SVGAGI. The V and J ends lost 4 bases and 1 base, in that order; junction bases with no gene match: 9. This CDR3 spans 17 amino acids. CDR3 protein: CASSSLSQGASNQPQHF. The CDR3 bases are TGTGCCAGCAGTTCATTGTCCCAGGGGGCGAGCAATCAGCCCCAGCATTTT.

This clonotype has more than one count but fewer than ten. The CDR3 region has the DNA TGTGCCAGTAGTATTGGCCTAGCGGGAGGCGGAAGCACAGATACGCAGTATTTT. Amino acids: CASSIGLAGGGSTDTQYF. The V call is TRBV19, the J call TRBJ2-3; 11 nucleotides match TRBD2. Trimming cost V 3 bases and J 0 bases; bases outside gene matches: 8. Per germline, CDR1 LNHDA and CDR2 SQIVND (reference sequence). This CDR3 spans 18 amino acids.

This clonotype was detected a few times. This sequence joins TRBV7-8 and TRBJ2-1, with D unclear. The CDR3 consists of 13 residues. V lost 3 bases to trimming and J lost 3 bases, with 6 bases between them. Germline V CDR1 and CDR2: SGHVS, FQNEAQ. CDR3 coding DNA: TGTGCCAGCAGCTTCCCTCTCTACAATGAGCAGTTCTTC. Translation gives CASSFPLYNEQFF.

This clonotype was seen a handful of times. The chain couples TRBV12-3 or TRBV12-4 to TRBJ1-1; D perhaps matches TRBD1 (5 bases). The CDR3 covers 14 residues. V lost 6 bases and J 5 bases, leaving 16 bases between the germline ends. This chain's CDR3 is CASSSTGGGTEAFF. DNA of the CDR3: TGTGCCAGCAGCTCCACGGGGGGAGGGACTGAAGCTTTCTTT.

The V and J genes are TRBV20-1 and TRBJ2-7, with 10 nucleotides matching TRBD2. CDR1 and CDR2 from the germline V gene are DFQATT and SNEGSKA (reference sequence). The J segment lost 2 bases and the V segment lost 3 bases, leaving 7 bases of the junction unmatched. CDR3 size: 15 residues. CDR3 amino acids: CSARDLAGVPYEQYF. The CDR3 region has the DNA TGCAGTGCTAGGGATCTAGCGGGAGTACCCTACGAGCAGTACTTC.